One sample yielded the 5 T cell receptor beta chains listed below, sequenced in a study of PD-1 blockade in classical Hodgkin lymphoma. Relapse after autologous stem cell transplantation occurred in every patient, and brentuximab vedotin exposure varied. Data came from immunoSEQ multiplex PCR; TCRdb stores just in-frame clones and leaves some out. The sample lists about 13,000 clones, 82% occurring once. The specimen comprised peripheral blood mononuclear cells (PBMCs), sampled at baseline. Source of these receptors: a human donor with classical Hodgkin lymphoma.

Here the CDR3 DNA reads TGTGCCAGCAGCCTTAGTGTGAATCAGCCCCAGCATTTT. Translating gives CASSLSVNQPQHF. The genes are TRBV7-7 and TRBJ1-5; D ambiguous. This CDR3 spans 13 amino acids. V lost 5 bases and J 4 bases, leaving 9 bases between the germline ends. In germline, CDR1 is SSHAT, CDR2 FNYEAQ (reference sequence).

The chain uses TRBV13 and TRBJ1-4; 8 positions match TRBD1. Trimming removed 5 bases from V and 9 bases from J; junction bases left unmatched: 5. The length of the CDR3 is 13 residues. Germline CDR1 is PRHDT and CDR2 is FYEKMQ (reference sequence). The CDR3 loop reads CASSIGQGKKLFF. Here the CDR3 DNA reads TGTGCCAGCAGCATCGGACAGGGAAAAAAACTGTTTTTT.

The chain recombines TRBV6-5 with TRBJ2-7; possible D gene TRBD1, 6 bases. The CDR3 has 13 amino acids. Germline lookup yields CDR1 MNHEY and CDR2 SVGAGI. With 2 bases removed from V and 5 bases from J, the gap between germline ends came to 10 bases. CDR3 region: CASSYQDRHEQYF. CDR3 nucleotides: TGTGCCAGCAGTTACCAGGACAGACACGAGCAGTACTTC.

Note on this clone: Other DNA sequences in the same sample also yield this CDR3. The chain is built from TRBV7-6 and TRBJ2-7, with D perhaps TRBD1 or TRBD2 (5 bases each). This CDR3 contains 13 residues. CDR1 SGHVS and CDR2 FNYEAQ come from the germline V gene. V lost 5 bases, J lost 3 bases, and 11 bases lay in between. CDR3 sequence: CASSPGPNYEQYF. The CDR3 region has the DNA TGTGCCAGCAGCCCGGGGCCAAACTACGAGCAGTACTTC. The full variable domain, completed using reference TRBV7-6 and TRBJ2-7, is GAGVSQSPRYKVTKRGQDVALRCDPISGHVSLYWYRQALGQGPEFLTYFNYEAQQDKSGLPNDRFSAERPEGSISTLTIQRTEQRDSAMYRCASSPGPNYEQYFGPGTRLTVT.

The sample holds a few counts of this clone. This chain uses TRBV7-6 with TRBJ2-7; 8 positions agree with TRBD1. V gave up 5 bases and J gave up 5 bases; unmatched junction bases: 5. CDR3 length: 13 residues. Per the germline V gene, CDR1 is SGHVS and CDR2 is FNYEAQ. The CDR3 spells CASSRRDRHEQYF. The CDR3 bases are TGTGCCAGCAGCCGCCGGGACAGGCACGAGCAGTACTTC.